This entry features one T cell receptor beta chain sequence. This clone was found a few times. The specificity of this receptor is unknown. Base-call qualities are not available, and no considerably larger clone is one nucleotide away. This sample is drawn from a study of blood T cell repertoires in COVID-19 (dated by TCRdb to the early 2020s). The study in broad terms: Collaborator samples came from the United States, Italy and Spain and covered acute and convalescent phases of COVID-19. The material from the prospective study consisted of cDNA or gDNA derived from T cells, B-cell-depleted T cells, or PBMCs. Deeply sampled blood TCRbeta repertoires from subjects exposed to, actively infected with, or recovered from COVID-19 were included in the dataset. The repertoires were released in a freely available public database meant as a resource for research on the immune response to SARS-CoV-2. Samples came from the ongoing ImmuneRACE study (first 160 participants) plus 1,254 subjects from 6 global collaborators. A de-identified subject ID, COVID-19 status, age in years and sex were almost always included in the sample metadata. Where available, HLA class I and class II types were obtained from metadata supplied by the sample provider rather than from assay-based typing. Results and caveats for the whole study, not just this receptor: The amount of clinical and demographic metadata varied by source and participant and was provided uncurated.

The CDR3 measures 14 amino acids from cysteine to phenylalanine. The retained sequence is limited to the CDR3, 42 bases, with the frame set at the first base. V and J are trimmed by 2 bases and 7 bases, and the gene matches miss 5 bases of the junction. From a lookup of the germline V gene (reference sequence), CDR1 and CDR2 are GTSNPN and SVGIG. In the prospective study, participants were roughly 18 to 95 years old, resided in 24 geographic areas of the United States, and were enrolled through a virtual design. To assign participants to cohorts, the prospective study relied on clinical history that participants themselves reported in a screening survey and a study questionnaire. Exposed participants had been in contact, within 2 weeks of entering the study, with a person who had a PCR-confirmed or clinician-diagnosed case of COVID-19. In the prospective study, whole blood, serum and a nasopharyngeal or oropharyngeal swab were collected from each participant by mobile phlebotomists. Additional blood draws and questionnaires over an approximately 2-month period could optionally be provided by prospective study participants. Before DNA extraction, blood samples from the prospective study were shipped at room temperature or frozen.

TCRbeta CDR3 regions were amplified from genomic DNA using the immunoSEQ Assay, a bias-controlled multiplex PCR. The published analysis was carried out like this. The number of nucleated cells in each sample was estimated by amplification of reference gene primers within the assay. To quantify the absolute abundance of each unique TCRbeta CDR3 rearrangement, sequence reads were collapsed and filtered. For each sample, productive Simpson clonality was calculated as the square root of Simpson's diversity index across productive rearrangements. TCRdb provides this immuneACCESS table in a form limited to in-frame rearrangements. Some clones are lacking; in checked studies, under half of them reflect an unresolved V gene, and why the rest are absent is not known. Clonal size and the V and J genes are those of that table, whereas D and trimming came from the DNA. This sample comprises hundreds of thousands of clones, roughly 80% of them detected only once. Approximately 5% of the sample is in the top ten clones.

The sequence was collected from a man in his forties or fifties who had been exposed to COVID-19. The chain couples TRBV30 to TRBJ1-2; the central 12 bases match TRBD1. The specimen was PBMCs or T cells enriched from blood (not recorded which). The CDR3 loop reads CAWSRDRGRVGYTF. The sequenced DNA: TGTGCCTGGAGTCGGGACAGGGGGCGAGTTGGCTACACCTTC.